This TCR beta chain was observed in a study of cytomegalovirus exposure and HLA in healthy donors listed by TCRdb under 2017. As for the study more broadly: An earlier analysis of more than 550 of the donors reported around 280 Gb of sequence data and approximately 120 million unique TCR beta sequences obtained from about 179 million T cells. In the later analysis, no new phenotypic data were used to find candidate immune exposures; instead, reliance was placed on TCR beta sequences and their occurrence across donors. Donor age, sex, ethnicity and CMV serostatus were compiled together with the repertoire data. Approximately 330 gigabases of sequencing data and 91 million or so unique TCR sequences made up an early release that covered approximately 700 HLA-typed donors. The T cell repertoires of 666 subjects were profiled by immunosequencing and related to cytomegalovirus serostatus. A later analysis re-examined previously published TCR beta repertoires from 500 to 700 donors and added high-resolution HLA genotyping to investigate patterns of TCR occurrence. HLA typing covered class I and class II loci at four-digit resolution. The study was designed to test whether signatures of past pathogen exposure could be identified by cataloging public T cell receptors. The genetic ancestry cluster associated with self-reported Caucasian donors included around 76% of the roughly 400 genotyped donors. Across some 400 genotyped donors of the cohort, an average of about 250,000 unique TCR beta nucleotide sequences per donor were sequenced, and roughly a sixth of those sequences were non-productive. Typing coverage varied by locus: about 629-640 donors for A, B, C, DRB1 and DQB1; roughly 520 for DQA1; approximately 610 for DPA1; around 490 for DPB1. Every repertoire in the discovery cohort had been generated on one and the same sequencing platform. The study combined high-throughput TCR immunosequencing, statistical association of individual TCRs with disease status, and machine learning to predict cytomegalovirus infection status. In an earlier analysis of roughly 600 of the donors, high-throughput TCR beta sequencing was used to judge whether each TCR beta V gene segment behaved as functional or pseudogenic. Several DR-DQ haplotypes were treated as single units for association and clustering because of strong linkage in the cohort. In a later genetic analysis, genome-wide SNP genotypes for about three fifths of the roughly 670 donors were used, and that subset was treated as a discovery cohort. Along with the approximately 600-subject first cohort, a separate validation cohort of over a hundred different subjects was used.

The library relied on the immunoSEQ multiplex PCR assay. A mixture of 60 forward primers for TCR Vbeta segments and 13 reverse primers for TCR Jbeta segments was used in the multiplex PCR. Amplification of the CDR3 region of rearranged TCR beta genes was performed with a multiplex PCR assay on genomic DNA. The Illumina HiSeq System was used to sequence the amplified TCR beta libraries as 87-base-pair reads. In the original analysis: In a later analysis, tens of millions of unique TCR beta chains were counted across the 650 to 750 repertoires, and roughly 10 million of these chains were shared by at least two donors. To remove PCR and sequencing errors, raw reads were error-corrected and collapsed into unique sequences using a nearest-neighbor algorithm that merged closely related sequences. Alignment of CDR3 sequences to IMGT reference sequences was used to assign V, D and J gene segments. For a sequence to be retained, a match of at least six nucleotides was required to both a V gene segment and a J gene segment. Rearrangements were called productive when the CDR3 lacked stop codons and stayed in frame with V and J; all others were non-productive. CDR3 was defined according to IMGT convention as the region running from the second conserved V-encoded cysteine to the conserved J-encoded phenylalanine. Sequences without an unambiguous match to a single V gene segment were excluded from the earlier analysis of over 500 of the donors. An earlier analysis of 587 of the donors classified V segments as functional when productive rearrangements were above 56.7% and as segregating when the standard deviation between donors was above 5%. A statistical classification framework was built to diagnose cytomegalovirus status from the catalog of TCR beta chain sequences. V and J gene assignment, in a later analysis, came from comparing TCR nucleotide sequences with IMGT/GENE-DB human TR gene sequences. In a later analysis, CDR3 sequences and most-parsimonious VDJ recombination scenarios were assigned using the TCRdist pipeline. In a later analysis, every TCR beta chain was defined by the combination of its CDR3 amino acid sequence and its V-gene family, and reads without a unique V-gene family were dropped. As a way to deal with suspected cross-contamination and a sequencing artifact, a later analysis dropped 450 to 600 nucleotide sequences that were highly shared and had low generation probability. In a later analysis, a clonal expansion index was calculated for each public chain from normalized within-repertoire ranks of inferred template counts. In a later analysis, generation probabilities were computed using a VDJ recombination model fitted to out-of-frame rearrangements, and the results were checked against IGoR. In a later analysis, hypergeometric tests were used to score TCR-TCR, TCR-HLA and TCR-CMV co-occurrence, with a repertoire-size bias correction applied to TCR pairs. A later analysis estimated false discovery rates by permuting HLA or CMV assignments 20 times. A later analysis grouped co-occurring TCRs with DBSCAN, adding TCRdist sequence similarity when clustering within HLA-allele-positive subsets. Repertoires with fewer than 30,000 or more than 120,000 public chains were left out of co-occurrence clustering, as were about five repertoires with anomalous nucleotide sharing. The table comes from immuneACCESS by way of TCRdb, which keeps in-frame sequences with V and J called. Part of the clones is missing from these tables; in studies checked, under half for an unresolved V gene and the rest for unknown reasons. V, J and clone size were drawn from that table, and D and trimming were deduced from the DNA. The sample contains about 85,000 clones, under 90% of them found a single time. 32% of the sample belongs to the ten largest clones.

Trimming takes 4 bases from V and 0 bases from J, and the germline ends sit 18 bases apart. According to the germline V gene (reference sequence), CDR1 reads LNHDA and CDR2 reads SQIVND. The CDR3, from cysteine to phenylalanine, totals 17 residues. Of the read, only the CDR3 DNA is kept; its 51 bases are in frame from base 1. Overall study results and their limits: Some IMGT-functional V segments, including TRBV6-2 and TRBV6-3, could not be distinguished by the 87-base-pair reads and were therefore excluded. A later genetic analysis associated a missense DCLRE1C variant with V-gene and J-gene trimming of TCR beta chains, and an independent cohort replicated the association. A later analysis found that most CMV-associated TCR beta chains appeared HLA-restricted, with HLA associations seemingly driven largely by CMV exposure. A further reported finding was that TCR beta sequences accurately predicted the HLA-A and HLA-B alleles for most subjects in the first cohort. Three of the identified cytomegalovirus-associated TCR beta chains were confirmed in vitro to be specific for cytomegalovirus antigens. A later analysis reported that several top co-occurrence clusters appeared linked to parvovirus B19, influenza, CMV and Epstein-Barr virus. A later analysis found that HLA-associated TCR beta chains were more clonally expanded and had lower generation probabilities than equally common non-associated chains. A group of highly shared sequence variants was considered likely to be a technical artifact of the sequencing pipeline. Because some donors lacked HLA typing at each locus, the association tests relied only on the typed subset. A later genetic analysis reported fewer N-insertions in productive TCRs among donors in an Asian-associated ancestry cluster than the roughly 700-donor mean. Immune exposure information for the cohort was limited to CMV serostatus. In a later analysis, TCR association rates were found to vary across HLA loci, with the most associated TCRs seen for DRB1 alleles and the fewest for HLA-C alleles. An earlier analysis of 450 to 750 of the donors showed that most TCR beta V segments appeared in productive rearrangements either about 90% or about 30% of the time, which broadly matched IMGT annotations. Most TCR sequences were observed very rarely across donors, whereas some public TCRs were present in many individuals. At a false discovery rate of 0.05, a later analysis linked around 17,000 TCR beta sequences to specific HLA alleles. Sequencing depth was assumed to be roughly uniform across donors in the presence/absence analyses, though that assumption may not hold. When HLA alleles, especially DR and DQ, strongly co-occurred, TCR associations were difficult to assign to individual alleles. Fewer than 20 rarely observed V segments, including chromosome 9 orphons, were excluded from the earlier analysis of about 600 of the donors because counts were too low. Only TCR beta chains were sequenced in this cohort, and the absence of alpha or paired-chain data limited detectable features. Linkage disequilibrium might explain the correlated functional status among segregating V segments, but an unknown experimental factor could not be excluded. According to the authors, the approach could potentially be generalized to other disease states and immunological phenotypes. The study listed 164 TCR beta chains as associated with cytomegalovirus. In both the original and validation cohorts, the classifier was reported to diagnose cytomegalovirus status with high specificity and sensitivity.

Notes on this clone: The target of this receptor is not known. No quality values exist for individual bases; no much larger clone is one base distant.

The cohort comprised some 680 healthy bone marrow donors. Cohort members were all nominally healthy when sampled, although unrecorded immune exposures were likely present. The donor was CMV seropositive and was included in the group of 250 to 300 seropositive cohort members. Each donor provided a peripheral blood sample, and peripheral blood mononuclear cells were used for TCR beta sequencing. Genomic DNA was extracted from the blood cell samples with the Qiagen DNeasy Blood Extraction Kit. This TCR was recovered from a man aged 45-65 years in good health and CMV-seropositive. The V and J segments used are TRBV19 and TRBJ1-1; D gene: possibly TRBD1, on 6 matching bases. The sequenced sample was PBMCs. The DNA is TGTGCCAGTAGTACAGCCCGCGGACAGATAGTGAACACTGAAGCTTTCTTT. Translated, it reads CASSTARGQIVNTEAFF.